By frequency in the sample, the clone carrying this T cell receptor beta chain is medium-sized. The antigen remains undetermined. The Oncomine TCR Beta short-read assay generated sequence data from the DNA of cultured CD4+ T cells. From the PCR reads, TCRdb called clonotypes with MiXCR, one entry per CDR3 protein. Of around 20,000 distinct CDR3 sequences in the sample, around 45% are singletons; the top ten hold approximately 14%. The CDR3 spans 14 residues. Germline V gene data show CDR1 as SNHLY and CDR2 as FYNNEI. V was pared by 7 bases and J by 5 bases, with 9 bases of the junction left unmatched. The data were obtained in a study of vaccination and CD4 T cells after COVID-19. Study in general: SARS-CoV-2, HCoV-NL63, HCoV-OC43 and HCoV-229E supplied the overlapping spike peptides used to stimulate cells. Findings and limits, study-wide: Researchers report that 304 of 307 vaccine-specific clones in convalescent patients proved spike mono-reactive.

Treatment denoted: roughly ten-day PBMC culture with coronavirus spike peptide pools or control peptides (ViraFEST assay). The chain recombines TRBV2 with TRBJ2-7; TRBD1 agrees at 9 bases. The specimen sequenced was CD4+ T cells from blood, cultured in vitro. The receptor comes from a human donor who had recovered from COVID-19. CDR3: CASKRQGGRNEQYF. The CDR3 DNA sequence: TGTGCCAGCAAGCGACAGGGGGGAAGGAACGAGCAGTACTTC.